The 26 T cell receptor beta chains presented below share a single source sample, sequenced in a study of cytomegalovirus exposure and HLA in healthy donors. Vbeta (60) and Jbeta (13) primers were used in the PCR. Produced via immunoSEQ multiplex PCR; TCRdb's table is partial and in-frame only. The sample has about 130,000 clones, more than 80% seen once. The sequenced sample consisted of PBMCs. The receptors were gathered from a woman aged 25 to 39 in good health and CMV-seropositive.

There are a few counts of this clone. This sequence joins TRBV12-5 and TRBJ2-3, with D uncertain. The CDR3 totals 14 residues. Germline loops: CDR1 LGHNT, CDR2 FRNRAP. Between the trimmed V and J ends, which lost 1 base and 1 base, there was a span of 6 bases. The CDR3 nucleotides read TGTGCTAGTGGTTTGGGTTCGGGCACAGATACGCAGTATTTT. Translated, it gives CASGLGSGTDTQYF.

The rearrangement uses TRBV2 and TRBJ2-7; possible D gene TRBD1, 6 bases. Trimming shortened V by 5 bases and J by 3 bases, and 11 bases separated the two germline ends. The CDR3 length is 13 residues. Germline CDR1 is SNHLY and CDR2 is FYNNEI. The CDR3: CASSRDIGYEQYF. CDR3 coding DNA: TGTGCCAGCAGTCGGGACATTGGCTACGAGCAGTACTTC. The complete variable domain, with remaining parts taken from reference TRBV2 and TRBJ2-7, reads EPEVTQTPSHQVTQMGQEVILRCVPISNHLYFYWYRQILGQKVEFLVSFYNNEISEKSEIFDDQFSVERPDGSNFTLKIRSTKLEDSAMYFCASSRDIGYEQYFGPGTRLTVT.

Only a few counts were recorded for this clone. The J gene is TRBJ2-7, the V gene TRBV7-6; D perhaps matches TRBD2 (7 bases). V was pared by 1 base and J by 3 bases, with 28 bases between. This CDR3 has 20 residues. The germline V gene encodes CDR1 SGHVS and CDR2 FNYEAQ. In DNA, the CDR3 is TGTGCCAGCAGCTTAGATAGAGGGGGGGGGTTAAGTAGTTCAAGCTACGAGCAGTACTTC. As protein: CASSLDRGGGLSSSSYEQYF.

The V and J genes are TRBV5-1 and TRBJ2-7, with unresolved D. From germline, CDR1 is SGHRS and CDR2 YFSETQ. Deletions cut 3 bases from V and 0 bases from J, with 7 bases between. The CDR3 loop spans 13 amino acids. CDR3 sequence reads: CASSSGPSYEQYF. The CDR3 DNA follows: TGCGCCAGCAGCTCGGGTCCCTCCTACGAGCAGTACTTC.

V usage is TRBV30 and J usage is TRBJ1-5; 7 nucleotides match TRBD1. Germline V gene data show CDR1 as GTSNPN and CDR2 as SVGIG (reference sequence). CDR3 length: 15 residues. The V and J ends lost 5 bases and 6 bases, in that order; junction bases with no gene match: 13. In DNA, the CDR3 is TGTGCCTGGGCAGGCCGACAGGGTTACCGTCAGCCCCAGCATTTT. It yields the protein CAWAGRQGYRQPQHF.

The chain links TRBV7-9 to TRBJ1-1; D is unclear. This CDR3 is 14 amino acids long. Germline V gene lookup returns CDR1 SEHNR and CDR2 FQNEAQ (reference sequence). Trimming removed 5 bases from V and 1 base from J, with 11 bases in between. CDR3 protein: CASSGRVQNTEAFF. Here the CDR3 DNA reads TGTGCCAGCAGCGGGCGGGTGCAGAACACTGAAGCTTTCTTT.

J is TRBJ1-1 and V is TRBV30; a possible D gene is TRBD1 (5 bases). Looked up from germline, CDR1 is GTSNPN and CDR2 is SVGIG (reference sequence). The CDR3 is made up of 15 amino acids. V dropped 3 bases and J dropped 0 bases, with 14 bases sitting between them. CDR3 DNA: TGTGCCTGGAGCCGCCTCATGACAGTGAACACTGAAGCTTTCTTT. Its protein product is CAWSRLMTVNTEAFF.

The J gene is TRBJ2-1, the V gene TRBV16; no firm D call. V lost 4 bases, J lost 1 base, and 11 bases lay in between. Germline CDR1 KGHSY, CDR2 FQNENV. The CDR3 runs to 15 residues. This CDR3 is CASSPELVSYNEQFF. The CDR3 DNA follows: TGTGCCAGCAGCCCCGAACTCGTATCCTACAATGAGCAGTTCTTC. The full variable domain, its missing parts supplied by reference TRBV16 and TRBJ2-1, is GEEVAQTPKHLVRGEGQKAKLYCAPIKGHSYVFWYQQVLKNEFKFLISFQNENVFDETGMPKERFSAKCLPNSPCSLEIQATKLEDSAVYFCASSPELVSYNEQFFGPGTRLTVL.

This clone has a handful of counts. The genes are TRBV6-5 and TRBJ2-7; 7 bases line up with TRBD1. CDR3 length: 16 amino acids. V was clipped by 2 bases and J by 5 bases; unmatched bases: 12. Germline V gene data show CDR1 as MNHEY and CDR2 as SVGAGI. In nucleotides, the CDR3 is TGTGCCAGCAGTTACGTCGCAGGGGGAGAGAAGGACGAGCAGTACTTC. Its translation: CASSYVAGGEKDEQYF.

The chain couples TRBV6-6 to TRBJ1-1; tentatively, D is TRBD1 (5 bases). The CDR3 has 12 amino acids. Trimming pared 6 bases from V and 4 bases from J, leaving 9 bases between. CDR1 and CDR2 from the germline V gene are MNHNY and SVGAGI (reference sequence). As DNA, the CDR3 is TGTGCCAGCAGGTCCAGGGTCACTGAAGCTTTCTTT. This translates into CASRSRVTEAFF.

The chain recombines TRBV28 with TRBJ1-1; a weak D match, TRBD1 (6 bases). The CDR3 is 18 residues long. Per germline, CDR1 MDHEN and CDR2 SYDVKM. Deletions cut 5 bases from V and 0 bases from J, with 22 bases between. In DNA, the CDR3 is TGTGCCAGCAGTCTCCCCGGGACAAGGCTGGTCATGAACACTGAAGCTTTCTTT. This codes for CASSLPGTRLVMNTEAFF. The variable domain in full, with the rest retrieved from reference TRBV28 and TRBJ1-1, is DVKVTQSSRYLVKRTGEKVFLECVQDMDHENMFWYRQDPGLGLRLIYFSYDVKMKEKGDIPEGYSVSREKKERFSLILESASTNQTSMYLCASSLPGTRLVMNTEAFFGQGTRLTVV.

CDR3 in amino acids: CASSRRQGMNYGYTF. The CDR3 bases are TGTGCCAGCAGCCGACGACAGGGGATGAACTATGGCTACACCTTC. The chain links TRBV13 to TRBJ1-2; 8 positions agree with TRBD1. CDR1 and CDR2 (germline): PRHDT, FYEKMQ (reference sequence). Trimming cost V 5 bases and J 2 bases; bases outside gene matches: 7. This CDR3 comprises 15 residues.

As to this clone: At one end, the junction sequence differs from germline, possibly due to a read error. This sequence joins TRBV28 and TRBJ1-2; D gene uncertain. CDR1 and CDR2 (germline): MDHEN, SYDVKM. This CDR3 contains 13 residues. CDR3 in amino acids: CASSLTPNRAGLF. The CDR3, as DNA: TGTGCCAGCAGTTTGACCCCGAACCGGGCAGGACTCTTC.

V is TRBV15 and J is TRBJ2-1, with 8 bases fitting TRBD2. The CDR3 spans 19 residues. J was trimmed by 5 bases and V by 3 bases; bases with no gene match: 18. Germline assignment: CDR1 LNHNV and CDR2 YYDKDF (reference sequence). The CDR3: CATSSRAGENNKFHNEQFF. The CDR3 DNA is TGTGCCACCAGCAGCAGAGCGGGGGAGAATAATAAATTCCACAATGAGCAGTTCTTC.

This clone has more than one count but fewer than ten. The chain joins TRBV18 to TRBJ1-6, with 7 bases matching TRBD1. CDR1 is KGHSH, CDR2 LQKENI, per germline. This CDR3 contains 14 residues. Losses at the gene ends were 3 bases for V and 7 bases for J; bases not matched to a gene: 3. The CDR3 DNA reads TGTGCCAGCTCACCGGCGGGACAGAATTCACCCCTCCACTTT. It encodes CASSPAGQNSPLHF.

CDR3: CASSFGGQVEQYF. Written as DNA, the CDR3 is TGTGCCAGCAGTTTTGGTGGGCAGGTCGAGCAGTACTTC. The V and J genes are TRBV28 and TRBJ2-7; D is unresolved. CDR3 length: 13 residues. The germline V gene encodes CDR1 MDHEN and CDR2 SYDVKM. The V gene lost 3 bases and the J gene lost 6 bases, with 12 bases spanning the gap.

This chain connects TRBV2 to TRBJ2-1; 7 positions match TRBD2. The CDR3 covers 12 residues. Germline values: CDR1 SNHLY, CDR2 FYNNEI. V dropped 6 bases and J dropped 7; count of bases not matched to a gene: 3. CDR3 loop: CASSLGGNEQFF. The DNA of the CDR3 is TGTGCCAGCAGCTTGGGGGGGAATGAGCAGTTCTTC.

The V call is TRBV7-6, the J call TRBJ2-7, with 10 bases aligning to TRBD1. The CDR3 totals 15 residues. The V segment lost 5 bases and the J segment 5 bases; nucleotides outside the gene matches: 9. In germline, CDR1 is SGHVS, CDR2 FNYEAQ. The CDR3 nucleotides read TGTGCCAGCAGCAGCCAGACAGGGGGCACGGACGAGCAGTACTTC. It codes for CASSSQTGGTDEQYF.

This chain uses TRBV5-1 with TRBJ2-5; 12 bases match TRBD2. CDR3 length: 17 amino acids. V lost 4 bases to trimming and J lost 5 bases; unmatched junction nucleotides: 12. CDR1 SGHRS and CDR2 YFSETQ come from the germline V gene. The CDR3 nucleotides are TGCGCCAGCAGCCCTGGACTAGCGGGGACCTTAGAGGAGACCCAGTACTTC. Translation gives CASSPGLAGTLEETQYF.

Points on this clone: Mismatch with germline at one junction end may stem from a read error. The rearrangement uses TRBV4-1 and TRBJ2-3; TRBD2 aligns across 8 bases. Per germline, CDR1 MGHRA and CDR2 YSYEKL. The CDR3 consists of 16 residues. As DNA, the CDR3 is TGCGCCAGCAGCCAAGGAGGGACGGGAGGGCCAGACACGCAGTATTTT. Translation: CASSQGGTGGPDTQYF.

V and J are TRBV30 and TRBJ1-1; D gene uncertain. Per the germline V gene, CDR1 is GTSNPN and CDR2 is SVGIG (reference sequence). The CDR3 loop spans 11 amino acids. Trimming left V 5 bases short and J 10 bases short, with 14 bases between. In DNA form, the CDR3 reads TGTGCCTGGCACCTCCTCCAAGCAGCTTTCTTT. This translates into CAWHLLQAAFF.

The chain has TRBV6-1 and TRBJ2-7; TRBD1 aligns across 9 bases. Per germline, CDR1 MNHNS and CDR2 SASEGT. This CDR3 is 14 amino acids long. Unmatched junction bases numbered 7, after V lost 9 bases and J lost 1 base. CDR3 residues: CASTSGTGSYEQYF. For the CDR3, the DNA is TGTGCCAGTACGTCCGGGACAGGGTCCTACGAGCAGTACTTC.

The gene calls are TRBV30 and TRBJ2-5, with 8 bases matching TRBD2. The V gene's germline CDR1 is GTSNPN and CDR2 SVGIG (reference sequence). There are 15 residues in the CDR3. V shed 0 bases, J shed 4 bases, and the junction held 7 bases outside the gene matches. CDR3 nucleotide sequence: TGTGCCTGGAGTGTAGGGGCGGGGGGCCCAGAGACCCAGTACTTC. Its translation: CAWSVGAGGPETQYF.

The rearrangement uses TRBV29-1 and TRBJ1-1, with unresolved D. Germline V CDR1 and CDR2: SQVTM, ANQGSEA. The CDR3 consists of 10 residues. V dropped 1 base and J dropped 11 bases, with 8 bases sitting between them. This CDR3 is CSVEARLAFF. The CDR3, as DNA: TGCAGCGTTGAAGCCCGTCTGGCTTTCTTT.

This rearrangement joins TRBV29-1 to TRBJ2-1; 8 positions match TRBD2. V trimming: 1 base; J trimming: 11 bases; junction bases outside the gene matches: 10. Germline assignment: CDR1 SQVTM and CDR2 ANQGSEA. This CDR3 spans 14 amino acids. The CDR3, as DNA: TGCAGCGTTGAAGGGGCCGGGACTAGGACGAAGCAGTTCTTC. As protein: CSVEGAGTRTKQFF.

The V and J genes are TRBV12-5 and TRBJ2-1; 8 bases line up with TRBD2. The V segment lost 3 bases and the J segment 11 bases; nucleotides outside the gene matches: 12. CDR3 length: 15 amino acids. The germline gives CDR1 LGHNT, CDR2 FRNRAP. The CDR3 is CASGLAGVGGEKQFF. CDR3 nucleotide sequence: TGTGCTAGTGGTTTAGCGGGGGTGGGGGGCGAAAAGCAGTTCTTC.